The 30 T cell receptor beta chains presented below share a single source sample, sequenced in a study of metastatic and nonmetastatic thyroid tumors. Among the patients, none had received any treatment before thyroid surgery. TCRdb re-processed the PCR reads through MiXCR. The sample yields 75,000 to 95,000 clones, roughly 13% seen once. Sample: blood. The receptors shown here come from a female donor with papillary thyroid cancer or a benign thyroid nodule (not recorded which). Some clones in this sample may be carry-over from other donors' samples.

The rearrangement joins TRBV5-8 to TRBJ2-1; 7 nucleotides agree with TRBD2. The CDR3 spans 14 residues. The germline gives CDR1 SGHTS, CDR2 YDEGEE. Trimming at V came to 4 bases and at J to 4 bases, leaving 5 bases not matched to a gene. The CDR3, as DNA: TGTGCCAGCAGCCGCTCAGCGGGATACAATGAGCAGTTCTTC. Its translation: CASSRSAGYNEQFF.

At least ten counts were recorded for this clone. This sequence joins TRBV6-2 or TRBV6-3 and TRBJ2-2; 11 bases align to TRBD1. Germline values: CDR1 MNHEY, CDR2 SVGEGT. There are 14 residues in the CDR3. The V and J ends lost 11 bases and 3 bases, in that order; junction bases with no gene match: 5. CDR3 in DNA: TGTGCCGGACAGGGGGCTCGGGACACCGGGGAGCTGTTTTTT. Translating gives CAGQGARDTGELFF.

Ten or more counts support this clone. The chain employs TRBV5-4 and TRBJ2-6, with D unresolved. The ends were cut back, 1 base at V and 0 bases at J, with 5 bases in the middle. The germline V gene encodes CDR1 SGHNT and CDR2 YYREEE (reference sequence). The CDR3 is 15 residues long. The CDR3 DNA reads as TGTGCCAGCAGCTTGTTGGGCTCTGGGGCCAACGTCCTGACTTTC. Protein product: CASSLLGSGANVLTF.

Comments on this clone: Given a much more abundant clone one base away, this may be a read error. The sample contains more than one DNA sequence encoding this CDR3. The chain has TRBV20-1 and TRBJ2-1, with D possibly matching TRBD2 (6 bases). Germline CDR1 and CDR2: DFQATT and SNEGSKA (reference sequence). The CDR3 totals 14 residues. Here the CDR3 reads CSALRGGDGAEQFF. The CDR3 coding sequence is TGCAGTGCCCTCCGTGGCGGGGACGGCGCGGAGCAGTTTTTC.

This clone was seen repeatedly, ten times or more. The chain joins TRBV9 to TRBJ1-1, with D possibly matching TRBD1 (5 bases). Trimming shortened V by 3 bases and J by 11 bases, and 26 bases separated the two germline ends. The CDR3 is 16 residues long. From germline, CDR1 is SGDLS and CDR2 YYNGEE. The CDR3 DNA reads as TGTGCCAGCAGCGCCCTTACGCGGGGGTTAGGAAGTGGGGCTTTCTTT. Protein product: CASSALTRGLGSGAFF.

This clone appeared many times. The gene calls are TRBV5-4 and TRBJ1-1, with D perhaps matching TRBD1 (5 bases). The CDR3 runs 16 residues. Between the trimmed V and J ends, which lost 4 bases and 3 bases, there was a span of 19 bases. CDR1 SGHNT and CDR2 YYREEE come from the germline V gene (reference sequence). CDR3 bases: TGTGCCAGCAGCCCTCGCGGCGGGGACGGTTACACTGAAGCTTTCTTT. As protein: CASSPRGGDGYTEAFF.

About this clone itself: A much larger clonotype is one base distant, so this may be a read error. The CDR3 loop reads CAAALAGETQYF. CDR3 DNA sequence: TGTGCCGCCGCCCTGGCAGGGGAGACCCAGTACTTC. This chain joins TRBV6-1 and TRBJ2-5; weak D call: TRBD1 (5 bases). CDR3 length: 12 residues. V lost 11 bases to trimming and J lost 5 bases, with 15 bases between them. In germline, CDR1 is MNHNS, CDR2 SASEGT.

Regarding this clone: A much larger clonotype is one base distant, so this may be a read error. The rearrangement uses TRBV20-1 and TRBJ1-1; D call uncertain. The CDR3 has 11 residues. Germline values: CDR1 DFQATT, CDR2 SNEGSKA (reference sequence). CDR3 loop: CSASSGTESFF. CDR3 nucleotide sequence: TGCAGTGCGTCAAGCGGCACTGAATCTTTCTTT.

This clone was recorded at least ten times. This rearrangement joins TRBV20-1 to TRBJ2-1, with D perhaps matching TRBD2 (6 bases). Trimming removed 1 base from V and 3 bases from J, with 13 bases in between. The CDR3 contains 15 residues. Germline CDR1 reads DFQATT; CDR2 reads SNEGSKA (reference sequence). DNA of the CDR3: TGCAGTGCTAGAGCCTTTAGGACTAACTACAATGAGCAGTTCTTC. Its protein is CSARAFRTNYNEQFF.

Ten or more counts support this clone. This chain links TRBV28 with TRBJ1-2, with D hard to call. The CDR3 runs 12 residues. Germline CDR1 reads MDHEN; CDR2 reads SYDVKM. The V and J ends lost 5 bases and 8 bases respectively, with 12 bases between them. The CDR3 loop is CASSPKPLGYTF. The CDR3 DNA reads TGTGCCAGCAGTCCCAAGCCGTTGGGCTACACCTTC.

This clone was found many times. The V gene is TRBV5-1, the J gene TRBJ2-1; D is undetermined. Deletions cut 4 bases from V and 4 bases from J, with 12 bases between. This CDR3 is 14 amino acids long. From germline, CDR1 is SGHRS and CDR2 YFSETQ. CDR3 sequence (DNA): TGCGCCAGCAGCCCAATAGTGTCATACAATGAGCAGTTCTTC. This codes for CASSPIVSYNEQFF.

In this sample, this clone turned up many times. The V call is TRBV9, the J call TRBJ2-1, with TRBD2 identical over 12 bases. CDR3 size: 15 residues. Germline lookup yields CDR1 SGDLS and CDR2 YYNGEE. Trimming took 4 bases from V and 8 from J; bases not matched to a gene: 7. Written as DNA, the CDR3 is TGTGCCAGCAGCCGGGCTAGCGGGAGGGTGGATGAGCAGTTCTTC. This encodes CASSRASGRVDEQFF.

The sample holds many counts of this clone. This chain connects TRBV4-3 to TRBJ2-3, with D tentatively TRBD1 (6 bases). This CDR3 has 17 amino acids. The germline V gene has CDR1 LGHNA and CDR2 YSLEER. Trimming removed 4 bases from V and 8 bases from J, with 25 bases in between. Written as DNA, the CDR3 is TGCGCCAGCAGCCTCTCGGCACGTGCAGGGGCAGGCGGTACGCAGTATTTT. Encoded protein: CASSLSARAGAGGTQYF.

There are many counts of this clone. This chain connects TRBV28 to TRBJ1-1; D gene uncertain. This CDR3 is 13 amino acids long. The V end lost 6 bases, the J end lost 6 bases, and 14 bases lay between the germline ends. CDR1 MDHEN and CDR2 SYDVKM come from the germline V gene. CDR3 sequence reads: CASRSAQRAEAFF. As DNA, the CDR3 is TGTGCCAGCAGGTCAGCCCAGAGGGCTGAAGCTTTCTTT.

The table lists this clone with a few counts. The germline gene is not matched at one end of the junction; a read error may be the cause. Within the sample, other DNA sequences also encode this same CDR3. In DNA form, the CDR3 reads TGTGCCAGCGTCCCAGCTGGAGTGGGGACCGGTGAGCTGTTTTTT. This gives the protein CASVPAGVGTGELFF. The chain joins TRBV12-3 or TRBV12-4 to TRBJ2-2; D is perhaps TRBD1 or TRBD2 (5 bases each). The CDR3 runs to 15 residues.

This clone was observed many times. The chain combines TRBV28 with TRBJ2-7, with D tentatively TRBD1 or TRBD2 (5 bases each). The CDR3 covers 13 residues. Trimming stripped 6 bases from V and 3 bases from J, with 12 bases between. The germline V gene encodes CDR1 MDHEN and CDR2 SYDVKM. This CDR3 is CASSPGTNYEQYF. The DNA of the CDR3 is TGTGCCAGCAGCCCCGGGACCAACTACGAGCAGTACTTC.

This clone came up many times. The V gene is TRBV2, the J gene TRBJ1-1; no firm D call. V was clipped by 5 bases and J by 0 bases, with 13 bases between them. Germline V gene data show CDR1 as SNHLY and CDR2 as FYNNEI. The CDR3 totals 15 residues. This CDR3 reads CASSSIRTMNTEAFF. CDR3 in DNA: TGTGCCAGCAGTTCCATTAGGACTATGAACACTGAAGCTTTCTTT.

By sample fraction, this clone is medium-sized. CDR3 amino acids: CASSSRPGGITDTQYF. CDR3 DNA: TGTGCCAGCAGTTCTCGACCGGGAGGTATCACAGATACGCAGTATTTT. This chain connects TRBV12-3 or TRBV12-4 to TRBJ2-3, with 7 bases identical to TRBD2. This CDR3 contains 16 residues. V lost 4 bases and J lost 2; bases outside the gene matches: 9.

In this sample, this clone turned up many times. The V gene is TRBV4-2, the J gene TRBJ2-7, with 12 bases matching TRBD2. The CDR3 length is 17 residues. CDR1 is LGHNA, CDR2 YNFKEQ, per germline. V dropped 2 bases and J dropped 5; count of bases not matched to a gene: 10. The chain's CDR3 is CASSQLATSGSLHEQYF. In DNA form, the CDR3 reads TGTGCCAGCAGCCAATTGGCGACTAGCGGGAGTCTCCACGAGCAGTACTTC.

This clone was detected ten times or more. This sequence joins TRBV30 and TRBJ1-5; D gene unclear. The V end lost 0 bases, the J end lost 1 base, and 4 bases lay between the germline ends. The CDR3 extends over 13 amino acids. CDR1 is GTSNPN, CDR2 SVGIG, per germline (reference sequence). CDR3 protein: CAWSVRSNQPQHF. The CDR3 nucleotides read TGTGCCTGGAGTGTAAGAAGCAATCAGCCCCAGCATTTT.

This clone was detected ten times or more. The chain recombines TRBV20-1 with TRBJ2-1; 7 nucleotides line up with TRBD2. The V segment lost 0 bases and the J segment 10 bases; nucleotides outside the gene matches: 15. The CDR3 is made up of 16 amino acids. The germline CDR1 and CDR2 sequences are DFQATT and SNEGSKA (reference sequence). CDR3 loop: CSARDGGTTFGWEQFF. CDR3 coding DNA: TGCAGTGCTAGAGATGGGGGGACTACATTTGGGTGGGAGCAGTTCTTC.

About this clone: A read error may account for a junction end that differs from germline. CDR3 region: CATSTATGGAAGYGYTF. Here the CDR3 DNA reads TGTGCCACCAGTACGGCTACAGGGGGCGCGGCTGGCTATGGCTACACATTC. The V and J genes are TRBV24-1 and TRBJ1-2; TRBD1 aligns across 9 bases. Germline V gene sequence: CDR1 KGHDR, CDR2 SFDVKD. The CDR3 is made up of 17 amino acids.

This clone was observed a handful of times. This may come from a read error, since a much larger clone is one base off. In this CDR3 the conserved last residue, phenylalanine or tryptophan, is missing, so a read error is likely. The chain's CDR3 is CASTKEGHGYTL. DNA for the CDR3: TGTGCCAGCACTAAAGAGGGGCACGGCTACACCCTC. The chain has TRBV12-3 or TRBV12-4 and TRBJ1-2; maybe TRBD1 (5 bases). The germline V and J ends were trimmed by 7 bases and 8 bases, with 14 bases remaining between them. This CDR3 spans 12 amino acids.

This clone was seen repeatedly, ten times or more. The chain links TRBV5-1 to TRBJ1-3, with D unclear. CDR1 and CDR2 from the germline V gene are SGHRS and YFSETQ. The CDR3 has 13 amino acids. V was pared by 4 bases and J by 0 bases, with 5 bases between. This CDR3 reads CASSVSSGNTIYF. The CDR3 DNA is TGCGCCAGCAGCGTCAGCTCTGGAAACACCATATATTTT.

At least ten counts were recorded for this clone. This sequence joins TRBV14 and TRBJ2-7; 8 nucleotides line up with TRBD1. CDR1 and CDR2 from the germline V gene are SGHDN and FVKESK. J lost 5 bases, V lost 4 bases, and 7 bases had no gene match. The CDR3 has 14 residues. CDR3 sequence: CASSPLGTGHEQYF. The CDR3 DNA sequence: TGTGCCAGCAGCCCCCTCGGGACAGGCCACGAGCAGTACTTC.

Comments on this clone: Given a much more abundant clone one base away, this may be a read error. This chain joins TRBV18 and TRBJ1-3, with 7 bases aligning to TRBD1. Per the germline V gene, CDR1 is KGHSH and CDR2 is LQKENI. This CDR3 has 16 residues. The V and J ends lost 3 bases and 6 bases, in that order; junction bases with no gene match: 11. CDR3 nucleotides: TGTGCCAGCTCACCCGGGACAGCTAATCCTGTAAACACCATATATTTT. This encodes CASSPGTANPVNTIYF.

This clone was found a few times. This may be a read error, as it is one base from a much larger clone. The rearrangement links TRBV9 to TRBJ2-5, with D uncertain. There are 11 residues in the CDR3. Germline V gene sequence: CDR1 SGDLS, CDR2 YYNGEE. CDR3 nucleotide sequence: TGTGCCAGCATCGTAGGAGAGACCCAGTACTTC. Residues: CASIVGETQYF.

This clone was found many times. This sequence joins TRBV10-3 and TRBJ2-5; 7 nucleotides align to TRBD2. Germline trimming cut 4 bases from V and 2 bases from J; bases unmatched to any gene: 1. The CDR3 loop spans 13 amino acids. Germline V gene data show CDR1 as ENHRY and CDR2 as SYGVKD. CDR3 DNA: TGTGCCATCAGTGCGGGGGGTCAAGAGACCCAGTACTTC. This translates into CAISAGGQETQYF.

This clone was detected ten times or more. The chain couples TRBV13 to TRBJ1-1, with D tentatively TRBD1 (5 bases). V was clipped by 2 bases and J by 3 bases, with 22 bases between them. The CDR3 has 18 residues. The germline CDR1 and CDR2 sequences are PRHDT and FYEKMQ (reference sequence). The CDR3, as DNA: TGTGCCAGCAGCTTAAGCCTATCATGGGGGACGCCTTACACTGAAGCTTTCTTT. Residues: CASSLSLSWGTPYTEAFF.

This clone has ten or more counts. This chain links TRBV15 with TRBJ1-4; D unclear. Germline V lookup: CDR1 LNHNV, CDR2 YYDKDF (reference sequence). The CDR3 sequence is 16 residues long. V lost 1 base and J 0 bases, leaving 9 bases between the germline ends. Here the CDR3 DNA reads TGTGCCACCAGCAGAGCCCACCTAGCAACTAATGAAAAACTGTTTTTT. Translation gives CATSRAHLATNEKLFF.